Each of the 18 T cell receptor beta chains below was sequenced from the same sample in a study of T cell repertoires in ileal Crohn's disease. Clones were sequenced by immunoSEQ multiplex PCR, and TCRdb holds only the in-frame ones, with some missing. The sample consists of 890 or so clones, 70% to 90% of them appearing once. The sample consisted of ileal tissue. The receptor source for this set is an adult with Crohn's disease.

This clone was detected only once. This chain connects TRBV2 to TRBJ2-7, with TRBD2 as a possible D gene (5 bases). CDR3 length: 11 residues. Per germline, CDR1 SNHLY and CDR2 FYNNEI. V lost 8 bases and J 9 bases, leaving 14 bases between the germline ends. CDR3 sequence reads: CASPPSAGQYF. CDR3 bases: TGTGCCAGCCCCCCCTCGGCGGGGCAGTACTTC.

The DNA of the CDR3 is TGTGCCACCAGCAGAGGGACTAGCGGCTACGAGCAGTACTTC. It encodes CATSRGTSGYEQYF. The V and J genes are TRBV15 and TRBJ2-7; 10 nucleotides agree with TRBD2. V shed 1 base, J shed 3 bases, and the junction held 0 bases outside the gene matches. CDR1 LNHNV and CDR2 YYDKDF come from the germline V gene (reference sequence). CDR3 length: 14 amino acids.

This chain uses TRBV14 with TRBJ2-1, with D possibly matching TRBD1 (6 bases). The CDR3 spans 13 residues. V lost 1 base to trimming and J lost 9 bases, with 10 bases between them. CDR1 and CDR2 from the germline V gene are SGHDN and FVKESK. CDR3 sequence (DNA): TGTGCCAGCAGCCAAGTTATCAGGGGTGAGCAGTTCTTC. This gives the protein CASSQVIRGEQFF.

This clone was seen a few times. The gene calls are TRBV28 and TRBJ2-5, with 7 bases identical to TRBD2. Germline CDR1 reads MDHEN; CDR2 reads SYDVKM. J was trimmed by 3 bases and V by 6 bases; bases with no gene match: 10. The CDR3 is 15 amino acids. CDR3 loop: CASSHRWTREETQYF. DNA of the CDR3: TGTGCCAGCAGCCATAGATGGACTAGGGAAGAGACCCAGTACTTC.

The chain uses TRBV19 and TRBJ2-3, with D uncertain. Between the trimmed V and J ends, which lost 4 bases and 3 bases, there was a span of 14 bases. The germline V gene has CDR1 LNHDA and CDR2 SQIVND (reference sequence). CDR3 size: 15 residues. The CDR3 sequence is CASSRGQGGTDTQYF. The CDR3, as DNA: TGTGCCAGTAGTAGAGGTCAAGGTGGGACAGATACGCAGTATTTT.

The gene calls are TRBV29-1 and TRBJ2-1; a possible D gene is TRBD2 (6 bases). Germline values: CDR1 SQVTM, CDR2 ANQGSEA. This CDR3 has 15 residues. V was cut by 6 bases and J by 5 bases, with 20 bases left in between. The CDR3 sequence is CSVGGARALDNEQFF. The DNA for the CDR3 is TGCAGCGTGGGAGGTGCCCGGGCGTTGGACAATGAGCAGTTCTTC.

This chain joins TRBV7-2 and TRBJ1-5; D remains ambiguous. Germline CDR1 SGHTA, CDR2 FQGNSA. V lost 4 bases to trimming and J lost 5 bases, with 12 bases between them. This CDR3 region has 14 residues. CDR3 sequence reads: CASSSDTAHQPQHF. For the CDR3, the DNA is TGTGCCAGCAGCTCCGACACGGCGCATCAGCCCCAGCATTTT.

V is TRBV5-6 and J is TRBJ2-7; tentative D call: TRBD2 (7 bases). From germline, CDR1 is SGHDT and CDR2 YYEEEE. The V end was cut by 7 bases, the J end by 12 bases, with 20 bases between. The CDR3 consists of 12 residues. DNA of the CDR3: TGTGCCAGCGGGACATATGGGGAGGGCGGGTACTTC. This sequence encodes CASGTYGEGGYF. The full variable domain, completed using reference TRBV5-6 and TRBJ2-7, is DAGVTQSPTHLIKTRGQQVTLRCSPKSGHDTVSWYQQALGQGPQFIFQYYEEEERQRGNFPDRFSGHQFPNYSSELNVNALLLGDSALYLCASGTYGEGGYFGPGTRLTVT.

This chain joins TRBV11-2 and TRBJ2-5, with TRBD1 matching 8 bases. The CDR3 sequence is 17 residues long. Germline CDR1 and CDR2: SGHAT and FQNNGV. With V trimmed by 5 bases and J by 11 bases, 22 bases remained unmatched. CDR3 in amino acids: CASSQSFGQGSLLEQYF. For the CDR3, the DNA is TGTGCCAGCAGCCAAAGCTTCGGACAGGGTTCACTTTTGGAGCAGTACTTC.

The V call is TRBV7-8, the J call TRBJ2-7; TRBD2 matches 15 bases. This CDR3 contains 17 residues. CDR1 and CDR2 from the germline V gene are SGHVS and FQNEAQ. The ends lost 5 bases at V and 0 bases at J; junction bases unmatched: 5. For the CDR3, the DNA is TGTGCCAGCAGCCCCGGGACTAGCGGGAGGAGCTCCTACGAGCAGTACTTC. Amino acids: CASSPGTSGRSSYEQYF.

The chain carries TRBV7-2 and TRBJ2-1; 11 bases fit TRBD2. Trimming took 4 bases from V and 9 from J; bases not matched to a gene: 5. The CDR3 has 14 residues. CDR1 SGHTA and CDR2 FQGNSA come from the germline V gene. DNA for the CDR3: TGTGCCAGCAGCTCCGGGACTAGCGGATCTGAGCAGTTCTTC. It translates to CASSSGTSGSEQFF.

The genes are TRBV7-9 and TRBJ2-7; 9 bases line up with TRBD1. The CDR3 has 14 residues. Germline assignment: CDR1 SEHNR and CDR2 FQNEAQ (reference sequence). The ends lost 3 bases at V and 5 bases at J; junction bases unmatched: 5. CDR3 loop: CASSLTGGVHEQYF. CDR3 DNA sequence: TGTGCCAGCAGCTTGACAGGGGGGGTCCACGAGCAGTACTTC.

V is TRBV28 and J is TRBJ1-2; D might be TRBD1 (5 bases). This CDR3 has 14 residues. The germline V gene has CDR1 MDHEN and CDR2 SYDVKM. Trimming removed 5 bases at V and 2 bases at J, with 12 bases between. CDR3 DNA sequence: TGTGCCAGCAGTCAAAACGGGGGAAACTATGGCTACACCTTC. Its protein is CASSQNGGNYGYTF.

The chain is built from TRBV28 and TRBJ2-1; D might be TRBD2 (5 bases). In germline, CDR1 is MDHEN, CDR2 SYDVKM. CDR3 length equals 15 residues. V lost 6 bases and J 3 bases, leaving 15 bases between the germline ends. The CDR3 DNA reads as TGTGCCAGCAGACGACAAGGCGGGTTCTACAATGAGCAGTTCTTC. The encoded protein is CASRRQGGFYNEQFF.

In this sample, this clone is large. The gene calls are TRBV15 and TRBJ2-7; perhaps TRBD2 as D (6 bases). The CDR3 loop spans 14 amino acids. Trimming pared 4 bases from V and 1 base from J, leaving 11 bases between. Germline V gene data show CDR1 as LNHNV and CDR2 as YYDKDF (reference sequence). The CDR3, as DNA: TGTGCCACCAGCAAATACCGGGAGTCCTACGAGCAGTACTTC. It translates to CATSKYRESYEQYF.

V gene TRBV5-1 combines with J gene TRBJ1-1; tentative D call: TRBD1 (6 bases). CDR1 is SGHRS and CDR2 is YFSETQ in the germline V gene. This CDR3 has 15 residues. V lost 5 bases to trimming and J lost 2 bases, with 16 bases between them. CDR3 sequence: CASRRSWTVNTEAFF. In DNA form, the CDR3 reads TGCGCCAGCAGACGTAGCTGGACAGTTAACACTGAAGCTTTCTTT.

This chain links TRBV25-1 with TRBJ2-3, with D possibly being TRBD1 (5 bases). CDR1 is MGHDK and CDR2 is SYGVNS in the germline V gene. The ends were cut back, 6 bases at V and 3 bases at J, with 19 bases in the middle. The CDR3 spans 16 residues. The CDR3 sequence is CASSLGWGKVTDTQYF. The DNA of the CDR3 is TGTGCCAGCAGCCTAGGGTGGGGCAAGGTTACAGATACGCAGTATTTT.

V gene TRBV5-4 combines with J gene TRBJ2-7, with 12 bases matching TRBD2. Per germline, CDR1 SGHNT and CDR2 YYREEE (reference sequence). This CDR3 is 16 amino acids long. V dropped 0 bases and J dropped 4; count of bases not matched to a gene: 5. CDR3 sequence reads: CASSLGLTSGRYEQYF. The DNA for the CDR3 is TGTGCCAGCAGCTTGGGTCTGACTAGCGGGAGATACGAGCAGTACTTC. The full variable domain, its missing parts supplied by reference TRBV5-4 and TRBJ2-7, is ETGVTQSPTHLIKTRGQQVTLRCSSQSGHNTVSWYQQALGQGPQFIFQYYREEENGRGNFPPRFSGLQFPNYSSELNVNALELDDSALYLCASSLGLTSGRYEQYFGPGTRLTVT.